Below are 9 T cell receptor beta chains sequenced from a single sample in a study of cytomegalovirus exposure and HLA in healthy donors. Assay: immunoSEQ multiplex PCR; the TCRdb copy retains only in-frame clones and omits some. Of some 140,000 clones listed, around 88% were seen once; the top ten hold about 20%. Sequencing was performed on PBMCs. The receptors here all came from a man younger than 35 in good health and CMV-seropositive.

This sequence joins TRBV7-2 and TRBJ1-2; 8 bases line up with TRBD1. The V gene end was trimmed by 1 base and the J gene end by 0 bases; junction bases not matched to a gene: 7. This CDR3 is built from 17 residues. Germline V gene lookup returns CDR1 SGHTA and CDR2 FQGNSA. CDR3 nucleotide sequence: TGTGCCAGCAGCTTAGGTGGGACAGGCCTAGCTAACTATGGCTACACCTTC. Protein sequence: CASSLGGTGLANYGYTF.

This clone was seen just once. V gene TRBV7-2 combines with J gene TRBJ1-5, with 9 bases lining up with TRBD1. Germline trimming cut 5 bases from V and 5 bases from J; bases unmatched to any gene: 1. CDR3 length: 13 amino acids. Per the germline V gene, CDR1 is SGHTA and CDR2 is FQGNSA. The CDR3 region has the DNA TGTGCCAGCAGCGGGGACAGGGATCAGCCCCAGCATTTT. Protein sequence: CASSGDRDQPQHF.

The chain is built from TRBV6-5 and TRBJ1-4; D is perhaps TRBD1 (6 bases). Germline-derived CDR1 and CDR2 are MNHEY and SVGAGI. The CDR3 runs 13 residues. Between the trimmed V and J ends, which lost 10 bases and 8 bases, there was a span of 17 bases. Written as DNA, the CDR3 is TGTGCCACCGCATATACAGGGAACGAAAAACTGTTTTTT. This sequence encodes CATAYTGNEKLFF.

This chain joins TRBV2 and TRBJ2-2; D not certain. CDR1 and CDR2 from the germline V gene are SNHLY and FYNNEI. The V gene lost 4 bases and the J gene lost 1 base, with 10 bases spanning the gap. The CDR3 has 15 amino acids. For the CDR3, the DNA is TGTGCCAGCAGTGGCCTTCAGGAGAACACCGGGGAGCTGTTTTTT. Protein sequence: CASSGLQENTGELFF.

The chain's CDR3 is CAWSTGRRGETQYF. The CDR3 nucleotides read TGTGCCTGGAGTACCGGGAGGAGGGGGGAGACCCAGTACTTC. V gene TRBV30 combines with J gene TRBJ2-5; tentative D call: TRBD2 (7 bases). The CDR3 is made up of 14 amino acids. V dropped 2 bases and J dropped 5 bases, with 15 bases sitting between them. Germline V CDR1 and CDR2: GTSNPN, SVGIG (reference sequence). The full variable domain, completed using reference TRBV30 and TRBJ2-5, is SQTIHQWPATLVQPVGSPLSLECTVEGTSNPNLYWYRQAAGRGLQLLFYSVGIGQISSEVPQNLSASRPQDRQFILSSKKLLLSDSGFYLCAWSTGRRGETQYFGPGTRLLVL.

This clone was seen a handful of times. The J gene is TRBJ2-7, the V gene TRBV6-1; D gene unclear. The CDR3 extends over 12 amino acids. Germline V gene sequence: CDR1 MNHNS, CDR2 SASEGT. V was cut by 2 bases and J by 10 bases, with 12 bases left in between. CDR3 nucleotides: TGTGCCAGCAGTGAAAATGGCCTCCAACAGTACTTC. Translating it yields CASSENGLQQYF.

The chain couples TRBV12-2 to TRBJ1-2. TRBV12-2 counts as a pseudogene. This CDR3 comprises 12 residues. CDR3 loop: CASRGEGNGYTF. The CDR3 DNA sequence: TGTGCAAGTCGCGGGGAGGGTAATGGCTACACCTTC.

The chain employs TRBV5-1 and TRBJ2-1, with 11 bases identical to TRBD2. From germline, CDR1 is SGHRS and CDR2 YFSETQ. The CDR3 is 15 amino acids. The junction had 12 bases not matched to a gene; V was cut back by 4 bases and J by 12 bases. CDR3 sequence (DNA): TGCGCCAGCAGCCGGGGACTAGCGGCGGTTGGGGGGCAGTTCTTC. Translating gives CASSRGLAAVGGQFF.

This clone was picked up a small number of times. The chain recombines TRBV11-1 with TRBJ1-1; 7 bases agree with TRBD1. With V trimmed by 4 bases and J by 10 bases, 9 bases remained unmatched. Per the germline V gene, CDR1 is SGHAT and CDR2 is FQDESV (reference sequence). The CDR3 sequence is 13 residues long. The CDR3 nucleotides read TGTGCCAGCAGCTCCCTCGGACAGGAGGTAGCTTTCTTT. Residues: CASSSLGQEVAFF.